This T cell receptor (beta chain) was obtained from a study of regulatory T cells in long-lasting Graves disease. Findings and limits, study-wide: Newly diagnosed Graves' patients had higher TCR diversity than persistent ones.

CDR3 length: 16 amino acids. V lost 7 bases, J lost 2 bases, and 21 bases lay in between. Construction of the TCR beta libraries employed iRepertoire HTBI primers in conjunction with Arm-PCR of CDR3 regions. TCRdb reprocessed the multiplex PCR reads via MiXCR and lists one record per CDR3 protein. The top ten hold more than 9% of the sample, which has around 450,000 distinct CDR3 sequences, around 15% seen once. This clonotype was seen repeatedly, ten times or more. Its specificity is not known. Time point indicated: newly diagnosed GD, antithyroid drugs for less than 3 months. PBMC-derived RNA was used for the TCR library. Graves' disease was diagnosed by American Thyroid Association guidelines. The same specimen was also included in a second study, on T cells in Graves' hyperthyroidism and ophthalmopathy.

The chain couples TRBV12-3 or TRBV12-4 to TRBJ2-7; D call uncertain. The material was peripheral blood mononuclear cells (PBMCs), obtained at new diagnosis, from a patient treated with antithyroid drugs. This sequence originates from a man aged 40-55 years with Graves disease. The CDR3 reads CASTPYGQVSPYEQYF. Here the CDR3 DNA reads TGTGCCAGCACTCCCTATGGTCAGGTTAGCCCCTACGAGCAGTACTTC.